This TCR beta chain is drawn from a study of T cell responses to AZD1222 COVID-19 vaccine. Whole-study results and caveats: The study reported that nearly half of spike-specific TCRs target unmutated variant regions. Donors in the cohort were predominantly white British and more often female, and clonal diversity was possibly underestimated. Once two AZD1222 doses were given, Spike-specific TCR breadth and depth went up.

This clone was recorded a few times. Its antigen is unidentified. Here immunoSEQ multiplex PCR was the method, and the copy in TCRdb shows in-frame clones only, minus some. The sample carries approximately 200,000 clones, roughly 94% recorded once. Per the germline V gene, CDR1 is SGDLS and CDR2 is YYNGEE. CDR3 size: 14 residues. Losses at the gene ends were 3 bases for V and 3 bases for J; bases not matched to a gene: 2. The specimen was peripheral blood, collected 28 days after the second dose of the MenACWY control vaccine. The receptor was isolated from an adult who received the MenACWY meningococcal vaccine as a control. The gene calls are TRBV9 and TRBJ1-5; 8 nucleotides match TRBD1. The CDR3 loop reads CASSEGQDNQPQHF. CDR3 DNA sequence: TGTGCCAGCAGCGAGGGACAGGACAATCAGCCCCAGCATTTT.